The T cell receptor beta chain described here comes from a study of blood T cell repertoires in COVID-19. As for the study in general: PBMCs, B-cell-depleted T cells, or T cells were the source of the cDNA or gDNA that made up the material.

Under the authors' procedure: Estimated nucleated cell counts came from reference gene primer amplification. This table comes from immunoSEQ multiplex PCR, and its TCRdb copy is limited to in-frame clones, with some not included. V and J calls and clone size are given by that table; D and trimming were obtained from the DNA. The sample carries roughly 250,000 clones, 84% recorded once. V was clipped by 3 bases and J by 4 bases, with 6 bases between them. The CDR3 loop spans 13 amino acids. Germline CDR1 reads LNHNV; CDR2 reads YYDKDF (reference sequence). The V call is TRBV15, the J call TRBJ1-4; D not certain. The specimen was peripheral blood. This TCR came from a middle-aged man with acute or convalescent COVID-19. The CDR3 sequence is CATSRSLNEKLFF. The CDR3 DNA reads as TGTGCCACCAGCAGGAGCCTTAATGAAAAACTGTTTTTT.